Shown below are 9 T cell receptor beta chains from a single sample sequenced in a study of tumor and adjacent non-tumor tissue in lung cancer. The template was RNA from unsorted bulk tissue. A modified ARM-PCR protocol with three rounds of nested PCR amplified TCRbeta. TCRdb redid the calling of the multiplex PCR reads with MiXCR, one entry per CDR3 protein. The table lists roughly 120,000 distinct CDR3 sequences, approximately 80% of them singletons, with more than 20% in the top ten. Specimen: lung tumor tissue. All receptors derive from a man in his sixties or seventies with non-small cell lung cancer.

To note about this clonotype: Mismatch with germline at one junction end may stem from a read error. The rearrangement joins TRBV6-2 or TRBV6-3 to TRBJ1-2; D is unclear. Germline V CDR1 and CDR2: MNHEY, SVGEGT. There are 13 residues in the CDR3. CDR3 sequence: CASNYEIGRFYTF. DNA of the CDR3: TGTGCCAGCAATTACGAAATTGGCCGATTCTATACGTTC.

This chain uses TRBV6-2 or TRBV6-3 with TRBJ2-1; D gene unclear. This CDR3 region has 14 residues. The germline V gene encodes CDR1 MNHEY and CDR2 SVGEGT. With 1 base removed from V and 13 bases from J, the gap between germline ends came to 17 bases. CDR3 DNA sequence: TGTGCCAGCAGTTACTTGAGGCAAGTTACCTCTCAGTTCTTC. Translated, it gives CASSYLRQVTSQFF.

The chain links TRBV20-1 to TRBJ2-1, with D possibly TRBD2 on 5 matching bases. Germline assignment: CDR1 DFQATT and CDR2 SNEGSKA (reference sequence). CDR3 length: 16 amino acids. V lost 7 bases and J lost 1, with 20 bases in between. CDR3 bases: TGCAGTGGTGGAGGAACGGGAAAGCAATCCTACAATGAGCAGTTCTTC. It specifies CSGGGTGKQSYNEQFF.

Concerning this clonotype: The junction departs from the called germline gene at one end, perhaps through a read error. This chain links TRBV6-1 with TRBJ1-1; D is uncertain. CDR3 length: 14 amino acids. Looked up from germline, CDR1 is MNHNS and CDR2 is SASEGT. The DNA for the CDR3 is TGTGCTAGCATCGAAGGTCGGTGGCACACTGAAGCTTTCTTT. Protein product: CASIEGRWHTEAFF.

Comment on this clonotype: A read error is possible here, since a much larger clone lies one base away. The chain recombines TRBV5-1 with TRBJ1-1; D is undetermined. This CDR3 is 15 amino acids long. Germline V gene sequence: CDR1 SGHRS, CDR2 YFSETQ. CDR3 DNA: TGCGTCAGCAGCGTTGACAATCCCCGGGGCACTGAAGCTTTCTTT. Residues: CVSSVDNPRGTEAFF.

In the case of this clonotype: This is likely a read error, given that the CDR3 carries no conserved phenylalanine or tryptophan at its end. The genes are TRBV29-1 and TRBJ2-7, with TRBD1 matching over 7 bases. V was clipped by 8 bases and J by 10 bases; unmatched bases: 5. CDR3 length: 9 amino acids. Germline lookup yields CDR1 SQVTM and CDR2 ANQGSEA. In DNA, the CDR3 is TGCAGCCCCGGGACAGATCAGTACATC. Translating it yields CSPGTDQYI.

Comments on this clonotype: A read error may be the cause here, since a much bigger clone is one base away. V is TRBV20-1 and J is TRBJ2-5, with 8 bases fitting TRBD2. The V segment lost 7 bases and the J segment 7 bases; nucleotides outside the gene matches: 8. CDR3 length: 12 residues. Germline CDR1 reads DFQATT; CDR2 reads SNEGSKA (reference sequence). CDR3 nucleotide sequence: TGCAGTGTTGGAATAGCGGGGTTGACCCAGTACTTC. Translating gives CSVGIAGLTQYF.

Of note for this clonotype: Given a much more abundant clone one base away, this may be a read error. The chain uses TRBV5-1 and TRBJ2-7, with 9 bases fitting TRBD1. CDR1 and CDR2 from the germline V gene are SGHRS and YFSETQ. The CDR3 spans 14 residues. The CDR3 bases are TGCGCCAGCAGCACGACCGGGACAGGGAACGATCAGTACTTC. It is translated as CASSTTGTGNDQYF.

Turning to this clonotype: A single base separates this from a much larger clone, so it may be a read error. The chain couples TRBV5-6 to TRBJ2-7; 12 positions match TRBD1. CDR1 and CDR2 (germline): SGHDT, YYEEEE. Trimming removed 4 bases from V and 6 bases from J; junction bases left unmatched: 5. The CDR3 is 14 residues long. CDR3 loop: CASSRDRGRSEQYF. Written as DNA, the CDR3 is TGTGCCAGCAGCCGGGACAGGGGGCGATCCGAGCAGTACTTC.